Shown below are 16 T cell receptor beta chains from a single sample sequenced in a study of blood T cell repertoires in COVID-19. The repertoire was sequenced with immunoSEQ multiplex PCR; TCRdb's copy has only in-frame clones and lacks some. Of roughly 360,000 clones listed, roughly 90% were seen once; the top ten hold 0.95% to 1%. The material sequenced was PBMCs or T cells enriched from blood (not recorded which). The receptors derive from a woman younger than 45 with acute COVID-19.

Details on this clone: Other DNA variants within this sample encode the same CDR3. Here the CDR3 DNA reads TGTGCCAGCAGCCAAGGAGGGGGTTCTGGAAACACCATATATTTT. It is translated as CASSQGGGSGNTIYF. The chain is built from TRBV3-1 (or the pseudogene TRBV3-2) and TRBJ1-3, with D maybe TRBD1 (6 bases). CDR3 length: 15 residues. V shed 1 base and J shed 1 base, with 8 bases lying between them. Germline values: CDR1 LGHDT, CDR2 YNNKEL (reference sequence).

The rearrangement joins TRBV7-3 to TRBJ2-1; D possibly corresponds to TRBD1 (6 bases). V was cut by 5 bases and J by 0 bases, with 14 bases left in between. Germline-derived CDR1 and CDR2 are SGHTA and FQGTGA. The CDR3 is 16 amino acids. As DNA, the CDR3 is TGTGCCAGCAGCCAAGACCCGACAGGCTCCTACAATGAGCAGTTCTTC. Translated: CASSQDPTGSYNEQFF. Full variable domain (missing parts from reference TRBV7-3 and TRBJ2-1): GAGVSQTPSNKVTEKGKYVELRCDPISGHTALYWYRQSLGQGPEFLIYFQGTGAADDSGLPNDRFFAVRPEGSVSTLKIQRTERGDSAVYLCASSQDPTGSYNEQFFGPGTRLTVL.

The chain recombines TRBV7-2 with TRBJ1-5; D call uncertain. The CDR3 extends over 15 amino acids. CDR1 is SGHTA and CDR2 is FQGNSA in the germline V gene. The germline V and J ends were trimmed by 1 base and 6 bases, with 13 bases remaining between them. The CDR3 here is CASSLVRGIGQPQHF. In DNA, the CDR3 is TGTGCCAGCAGCTTAGTTAGAGGGATCGGTCAGCCCCAGCATTTT.

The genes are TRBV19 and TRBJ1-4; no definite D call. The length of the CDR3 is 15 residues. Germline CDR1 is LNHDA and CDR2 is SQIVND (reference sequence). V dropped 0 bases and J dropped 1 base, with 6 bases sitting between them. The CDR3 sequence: CASSIEVGTNEKLFF. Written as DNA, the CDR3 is TGTGCCAGTAGTATAGAAGTCGGAACTAATGAAAAACTGTTTTTT.

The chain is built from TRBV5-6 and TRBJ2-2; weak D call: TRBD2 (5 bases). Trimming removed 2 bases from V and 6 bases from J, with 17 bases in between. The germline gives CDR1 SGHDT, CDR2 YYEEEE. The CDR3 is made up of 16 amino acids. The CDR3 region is CASSFYRSLSAGELFF. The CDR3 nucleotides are TGTGCCAGCAGCTTTTACCGTTCCCTTAGCGCCGGGGAGCTGTTTTTT.

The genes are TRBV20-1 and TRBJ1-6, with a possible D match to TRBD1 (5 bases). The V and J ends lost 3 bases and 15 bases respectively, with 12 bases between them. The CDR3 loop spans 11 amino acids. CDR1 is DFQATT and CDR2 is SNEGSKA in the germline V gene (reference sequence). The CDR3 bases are TGCAGTGCTAGGGCGGGACCTATCCTCCACTTT. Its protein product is CSARAGPILHF.

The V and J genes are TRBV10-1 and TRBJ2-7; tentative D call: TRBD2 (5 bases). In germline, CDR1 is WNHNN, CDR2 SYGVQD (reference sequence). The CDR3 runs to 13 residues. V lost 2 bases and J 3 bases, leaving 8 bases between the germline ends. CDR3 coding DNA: TGCGCCAGCAGTGAGCGTGCGGGCTACGAGCAGTACTTC. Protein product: CASSERAGYEQYF.

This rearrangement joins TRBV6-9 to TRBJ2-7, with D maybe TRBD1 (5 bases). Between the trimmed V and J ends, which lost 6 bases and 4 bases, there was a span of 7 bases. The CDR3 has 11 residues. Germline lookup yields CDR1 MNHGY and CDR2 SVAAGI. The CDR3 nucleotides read TGTGCCAGCAGACAGGTTTACGAGCAGTACTTC. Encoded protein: CASRQVYEQYF.

This CDR3 reads CASSGQGDYGYTF. The CDR3 DNA reads TGTGCCAGCTCAGGACAGGGGGACTATGGCTACACCTTC. V is TRBV18 and J is TRBJ1-2; 10 nucleotides align to TRBD1. CDR3 length: 13 residues. V was clipped by 5 bases and J by 3 bases; unmatched bases: 0. CDR1 is KGHSH and CDR2 is LQKENI in the germline V gene.

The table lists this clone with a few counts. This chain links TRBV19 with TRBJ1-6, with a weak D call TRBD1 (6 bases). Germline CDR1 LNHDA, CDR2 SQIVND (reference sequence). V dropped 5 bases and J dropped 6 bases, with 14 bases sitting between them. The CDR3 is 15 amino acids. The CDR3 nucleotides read TGTGCCAGTAGTCCCCCGACAGGCTCTAATTCACCCCTCCACTTT. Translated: CASSPPTGSNSPLHF. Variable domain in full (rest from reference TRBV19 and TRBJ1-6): DGGITQSPKYLFRKEGQNVTLSCEQNLNHDAMYWYRQDPGQGLRLIYYSQIVNDFQKGDIAEGYSVSREKKESFPLTVTSAQKNPTAFYLCASSPPTGSNSPLHFGNGTRLTVT.

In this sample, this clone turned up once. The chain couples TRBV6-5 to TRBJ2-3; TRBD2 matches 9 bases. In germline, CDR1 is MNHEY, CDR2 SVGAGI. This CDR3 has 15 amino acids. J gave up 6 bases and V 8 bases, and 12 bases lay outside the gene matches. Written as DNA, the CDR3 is TGTGCCAGCGCCTTAGCGGGGGAGGGCGGGGATACGCAGTATTTT. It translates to CASALAGEGGDTQYF.

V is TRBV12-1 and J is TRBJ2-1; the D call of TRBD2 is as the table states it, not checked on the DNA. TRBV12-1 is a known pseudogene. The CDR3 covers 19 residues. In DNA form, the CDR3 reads TGTGCCAGCAGCCCGCAGGGACTAGCGGGAGAGGTGTCCTACAATGAGCAGTTCTTC. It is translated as CASSPQGLAGEVSYNEQFF.

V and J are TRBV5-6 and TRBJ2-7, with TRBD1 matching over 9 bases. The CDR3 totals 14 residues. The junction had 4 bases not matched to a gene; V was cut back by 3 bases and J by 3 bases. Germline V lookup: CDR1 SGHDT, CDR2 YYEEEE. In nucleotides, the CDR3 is TGTGCCAGCAGCTGGGGACAGGGATTCTACGAGCAGTACTTC. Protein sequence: CASSWGQGFYEQYF.

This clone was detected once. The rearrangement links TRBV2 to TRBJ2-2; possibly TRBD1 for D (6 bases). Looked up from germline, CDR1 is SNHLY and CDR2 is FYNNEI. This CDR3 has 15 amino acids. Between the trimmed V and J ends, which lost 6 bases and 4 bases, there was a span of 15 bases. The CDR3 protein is CASSSIGGSTGELFF. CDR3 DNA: TGTGCCAGCAGCTCCATAGGGGGAAGCACCGGGGAGCTGTTTTTT.

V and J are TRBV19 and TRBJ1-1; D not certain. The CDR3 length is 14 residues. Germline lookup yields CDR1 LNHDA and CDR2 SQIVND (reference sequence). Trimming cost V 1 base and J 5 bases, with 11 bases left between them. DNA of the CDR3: TGTGCCAGTAGTATAGGTGCAGGTTTGACTGAAGCTTTCTTT. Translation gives CASSIGAGLTEAFF. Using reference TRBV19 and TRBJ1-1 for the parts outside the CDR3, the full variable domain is DGGITQSPKYLFRKEGQNVTLSCEQNLNHDAMYWYRQDPGQGLRLIYYSQIVNDFQKGDIAEGYSVSREKKESFPLTVTSAQKNPTAFYLCASSIGAGLTEAFFGQGTRLTVV.

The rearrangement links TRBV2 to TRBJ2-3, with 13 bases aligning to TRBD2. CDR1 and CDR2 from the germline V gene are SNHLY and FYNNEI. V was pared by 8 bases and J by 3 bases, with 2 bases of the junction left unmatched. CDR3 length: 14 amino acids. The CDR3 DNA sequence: TGTGCCAGCGGACTAGCGGGGGAAACAGATACGCAGTATTTT. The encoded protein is CASGLAGETDTQYF.